This T cell receptor beta chain was identified during a study of lymphopenia after photon versus proton radiotherapy. Overall study results and limits: After the lymphocyte nadir, photon-treated repertoires showed oligoclonal expansion, especially of CD8+ Temra cells. In patients who died, overall survival fell as post-nadir TCR diversity dropped more. Photon-treated patients lost naive T cells and TCR diversity; proton-treated stayed stable.

Generated by immunoSEQ multiplex PCR, the TCRdb table keeps only in-frame clones and is missing some. Here the sample spans fewer than 25,000 clones, around 88% being singletons. The table lists this clone with a few counts. The antigen remains unidentified. The V and J ends lost 7 bases and 2 bases respectively, with 17 bases between them. CDR3 size: 15 residues. Germline V gene data show CDR1 as ENHRY and CDR2 as SYGVKD. The V gene is TRBV10-3, the J gene TRBJ1-1; D gene uncertain. This receptor was identified in a man older than 75 with esophageal cancer. The specimen comprised peripheral blood, sampled from a patient treated with proton-based radiotherapy. For the CDR3, the DNA is TGTGCCATCACAGCCCACGGGAGCCCCAACACTGAAGCTTTCTTT. Amino acids: CAITAHGSPNTEAFF.